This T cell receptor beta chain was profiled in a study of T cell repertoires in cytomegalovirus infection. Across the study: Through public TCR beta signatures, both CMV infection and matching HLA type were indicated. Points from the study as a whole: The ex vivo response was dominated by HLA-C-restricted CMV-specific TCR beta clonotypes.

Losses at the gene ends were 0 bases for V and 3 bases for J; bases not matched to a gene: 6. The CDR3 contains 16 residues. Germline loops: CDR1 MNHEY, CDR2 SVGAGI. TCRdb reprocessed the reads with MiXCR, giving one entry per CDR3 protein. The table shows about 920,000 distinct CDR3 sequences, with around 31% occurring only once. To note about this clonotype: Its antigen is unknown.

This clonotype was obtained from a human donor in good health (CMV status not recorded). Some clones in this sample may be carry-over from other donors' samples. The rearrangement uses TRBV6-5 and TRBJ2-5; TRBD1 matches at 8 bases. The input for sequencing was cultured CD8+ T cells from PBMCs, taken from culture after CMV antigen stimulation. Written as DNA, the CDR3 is TGTGCCAGCAGTTACTCCGGACCAGGGGGCAAAGAGACCCAGTACTTC. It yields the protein CASSYSGPGGKETQYF.